The sequence of this T cell receptor (beta chain) was determined in a study of T-cell memory formation after mild COVID-19. Germline V CDR1 and CDR2: MNHEY, SVGAGI. V was clipped by 6 bases and J by 6 bases; unmatched bases: 5. There are 13 residues in the CDR3. This clonotype showed up many times. Via MiXCR, TCRdb re-called the 5' RACE reads, giving one row per CDR3 protein. The table shows approximately 350,000 distinct CDR3 sequences, with around 27% occurring only once. The source material was PBMCs or a T cell subset sorted from them (not recorded which). The J gene is TRBJ2-1, the V gene TRBV6-5; the match to TRBD2 covers 7 bases. This TCR was recovered from an adult woman who had mild COVID-19 (a few samples of this study predate the infection). Cell type and time point are not known. The CDR3 coding sequence is TGTGCCAGCAGGCGACTAGCCGCCAATGAGCAGTTCTTC. The encoded protein is CASRRLAANEQFF.